One sample yielded the 13 T cell receptor beta chains listed below, sequenced in a study of blood T cell repertoires in COVID-19. Generated by immunoSEQ multiplex PCR, the TCRdb table keeps only in-frame clones and is missing some. In the table there are about 60,000 clones, 85% to 90% of which are singletons. Sequencing was done on a sample of peripheral blood. Receptors originate from a human donor with active COVID-19. The donor label of this sample is uncertain.

This clone was seen only once. The chain is built from TRBV2 and TRBJ2-2; 7 positions match TRBD2. This CDR3 is built from 13 residues. Germline V gene lookup returns CDR1 SNHLY and CDR2 FYNNEI. Trimming took 7 bases from V and 5 from J; bases not matched to a gene: 4. CDR3 region: CASKRGGTGELFF. The CDR3 DNA sequence: TGTGCCAGCAAGCGGGGAGGGACCGGGGAGCTGTTTTTT.

This chain links TRBV6-7 with TRBJ2-1; D unresolved. TRBV6-7 is classed as an ORF, of uncertain function. Trimming stripped 3 bases from V and 4 bases from J, with 16 bases between. The CDR3 contains 16 residues. CDR3 sequence: CASSYRLPPLYNEQFF. CDR3 DNA: TGTGCCAGCAGTTATCGACTCCCGCCGCTTTACAATGAGCAGTTCTTC.

The table lists this clone with a few counts. The rearrangement links TRBV6-6 to TRBJ2-1; 9 nucleotides align to TRBD1. Germline CDR1 MNHNY, CDR2 SVGAGI (reference sequence). The trim removed 5 bases at V and 4 bases at J, leaving 6 bases unmatched. The CDR3 sequence is 15 residues long. CDR3 in DNA: TGTGCCAGCAGTATACGGGGACAGGGTTACAATGAGCAGTTCTTC. The encoded protein is CASSIRGQGYNEQFF.

The gene calls are TRBV7-3 and TRBJ2-3; a possible D gene is TRBD1 (7 bases). The germline CDR1 and CDR2 sequences are SGHTA and FQGTGA. Deletions cut 5 bases from V and 0 bases from J, with 12 bases between. This CDR3 comprises 15 residues. CDR3 protein: CASSNSGGSTDTQYF. CDR3 nucleotide sequence: TGTGCCAGCAGCAACTCAGGGGGGAGCACAGATACGCAGTATTTT.

The chain is built from TRBV9 and TRBJ2-2; D unresolved. Trimming took 4 bases from V and 7 from J, leaving 8 bases between them. Germline V gene sequence: CDR1 SGDLS, CDR2 YYNGEE. The CDR3 totals 12 residues. Here the CDR3 DNA reads TGTGCCAGCAGCCTCACGGGCGGGGAGCTGTTTTTT. Protein product: CASSLTGGELFF.

The rearrangement links TRBV6-5 to TRBJ2-1; tentatively, D is TRBD2 (6 bases). The CDR3 is 14 amino acids. Germline loops: CDR1 MNHEY, CDR2 SVGAGI. V shed 6 bases and J shed 3 bases, with 12 bases lying between them. Here the CDR3 DNA reads TGTGCCAGCAGGAGGCGGGGCCTCTACAATGAGCAGTTCTTC. Residues: CASRRRGLYNEQFF.

The V call is TRBV23-1, the J call TRBJ1-2; the D gene is possibly TRBD1 (5 bases). TRBV23-1 is sorted into the ORF group, with uncertain function. CDR3 length: 13 amino acids. Trimming pared 0 bases from V and 6 bases from J, leaving 8 bases between. The CDR3 coding sequence is TGCGCCAGCAGTCAATCGCAGGGTCATGGCTACACCTTC. Protein product: CASSQSQGHGYTF.

The V and J genes are TRBV7-2 and TRBJ1-3; no firm D call. The CDR3 covers 15 residues. Trimming took 2 bases from V and 0 from J, leaving 8 bases between them. The germline V gene encodes CDR1 SGHTA and CDR2 FQGNSA. The CDR3 reads CASSLSASSGNTIYF. The CDR3 DNA reads as TGTGCCAGCAGCTTAAGTGCGAGCTCTGGAAACACCATATATTTT.

The chain is built from TRBV28 and TRBJ2-1; a weak D match, TRBD2 (5 bases). The germline V gene encodes CDR1 MDHEN and CDR2 SYDVKM. V shed 4 bases and J shed 2 bases, with 15 bases lying between them. This CDR3 region has 16 residues. The CDR3 coding sequence is TGTGCCAGCAGTTCGAGCGGCACTAGGGCCTACAATGAGCAGTTCTTC. Encoded protein: CASSSSGTRAYNEQFF. Drawing the rest from reference TRBV28 and TRBJ2-1, the complete variable domain is DVKVTQSSRYLVKRTGEKVFLECVQDMDHENMFWYRQDPGLGLRLIYFSYDVKMKEKGDIPEGYSVSREKKERFSLILESASTNQTSMYLCASSSSGTRAYNEQFFGPGTRLTVL.

V gene TRBV28 combines with J gene TRBJ2-7, with 8 bases that match TRBD1. V dropped 0 bases and J dropped 7; count of bases not matched to a gene: 8. The CDR3 has 15 residues. CDR1 and CDR2 (germline): MDHEN, SYDVKM. The CDR3 sequence: CASSLWAGGSIEQYF. The CDR3 nucleotides are TGTGCCAGCAGTTTATGGGCAGGGGGCTCAATAGAGCAGTACTTC. Full variable domain (outside the CDR3, taken from reference TRBV28 and TRBJ2-7): DVKVTQSSRYLVKRTGEKVFLECVQDMDHENMFWYRQDPGLGLRLIYFSYDVKMKEKGDIPEGYSVSREKKERFSLILESASTNQTSMYLCASSLWAGGSIEQYFGPGTRLTVT.

CDR3 coding DNA: TGTGCCAGCAGTGACCTAACTTACAGGGGTACGTCCTACAATGAGCAGTTCTTC. As protein: CASSDLTYRGTSYNEQFF. The V gene is TRBV2, the J gene TRBJ2-1, with TRBD1 matching over 7 bases. The CDR3 spans 18 residues. Looked up from germline, CDR1 is SNHLY and CDR2 is FYNNEI. Trimming cost V 3 bases and J 1 base; bases outside gene matches: 12.

The chain uses TRBV4-3 and TRBJ1-1; no clear D. Trimming stripped 0 bases from V and 4 bases from J, with 6 bases between. Per germline, CDR1 LGHNA and CDR2 YSLEER. The CDR3 runs to 13 residues. CDR3 region: CASSQDGVTEAFF. The DNA of the CDR3 is TGCGCCAGCAGCCAAGACGGAGTCACTGAAGCTTTCTTT.

This chain joins TRBV9 and TRBJ1-1; D unclear. The V end was cut by 0 bases, the J end by 1 base, with 10 bases between. Germline assignment: CDR1 SGDLS and CDR2 YYNGEE. The CDR3 is made up of 15 amino acids. As DNA, the CDR3 is TGTGCCAGCAGCGTAGGCGGCAGTCAGAACACTGAAGCTTTCTTT. It is translated as CASSVGGSQNTEAFF.